The text below deals with one TCR beta chain. Antigen specificity is unknown. Donors showed nominal health when sampled, although they likely had unrecorded immune exposures. The data originate from a study of cytomegalovirus exposure and HLA in healthy donors. Findings of the study overall: Most TCRs appeared rarely, but some public TCRs recurred in many donors. In a later analysis, the majority of CMV-associated beta chains seemingly showed HLA restriction.

V was clipped by 3 bases and J by 2 bases, with 14 bases between them. In germline, CDR1 is SGHRS, CDR2 YFSETQ. This CDR3 is built from 15 residues. Primers: 60 Vbeta forward and 13 Jbeta reverse. Only in-frame clones appear in the TCRdb table, and some are missing; sequencing was by immunoSEQ multiplex PCR. The sample lists 130,000 or so clones, 82% occurring once. The TCR comes from a man aged 18 to 29 in good health and CMV-seropositive. The sequencing sample was made of PBMCs. The chain has TRBV5-1 and TRBJ1-2, with D possibly TRBD1 on 6 matching bases. Written as DNA, the CDR3 is TGCGCCAGCAGCTCACACAGGGAACCCAACTATGGCTACACCTTC. This translates into CASSSHREPNYGYTF.